These 8 T cell receptor beta chains share one sample of origin, sequenced in a study of blood T cells in healthy people across ages. Using a J-beta primer mix together with a sample-barcoded 5' primer, a second PCR was run for about 6 to 11 cycles. TCRdb itself ran the 5' RACE reads through MiXCR, one entry per CDR3 protein. The sample contains approximately 810,000 distinct CDR3 sequences, roughly 26% of which appear only once. Sequenced: blood. The receptors were sampled from an elderly woman in good health.

This clonotype was observed a few times. The chain links TRBV2 to TRBJ2-5, with TRBD1 matching over 8 bases. The CDR3 extends over 14 amino acids. Looked up from germline, CDR1 is SNHLY and CDR2 is FYNNEI. Trimming took 4 bases from V and 5 from J; bases not matched to a gene: 6. The DNA of the CDR3 is TGTGCCAGCAGTGTGGACAGGGTTGGGGAGACCCAGTACTTC. Protein sequence: CASSVDRVGETQYF.

The chain employs TRBV5-4 and TRBJ2-3; 12 bases agree with TRBD2. CDR3 length: 16 amino acids. The trim removed 4 bases at V and 1 base at J, leaving 4 bases unmatched. The V gene's germline CDR1 is SGHNT and CDR2 YYREEE (reference sequence). The CDR3 loop is CASSETSGGGTDTQYF. The DNA for the CDR3 is TGTGCCAGCAGCGAGACTAGCGGGGGAGGCACAGATACGCAGTATTTT.

This clonotype came up a few times. A read error may explain this, as a much larger clone is one base away. V and J are TRBV29-1 and TRBJ2-6, with D tentatively TRBD1 (6 bases). The CDR3 has 14 amino acids. Germline CDR1 SQVTM, CDR2 ANQGSEA. CDR3 protein: CSVGQSSGANVRTF. CDR3 DNA: TGCAGCGTCGGACAGTCCTCTGGGGCCAACGTCCGGACTTTC.

This chain connects TRBV29-1 to TRBJ2-5, with D possibly being TRBD1 (5 bases). V lost 1 base, J lost 4 bases, and 19 bases lay in between. The CDR3 runs to 16 residues. The V gene's germline CDR1 is SQVTM and CDR2 ANQGSEA. The CDR3 reads CSVEGRRDSYRETQYF. In DNA, the CDR3 is TGCAGCGTTGAAGGGCGGCGAGACAGCTATCGAGAGACCCAGTACTTC. Looking up the rest from reference TRBV29-1 and TRBJ2-5 gives the full variable domain: SAVISQKPSRDICQRGTSLTIQCQVDSQVTMMFWYRQQPGQSLTLIATANQGSEATYESGFVIDKFPISRPNLTFSTLTVSNMSPEDSSIYLCSVEGRRDSYRETQYFGPGTRLLVL.

At least ten counts were recorded for this clonotype. V is TRBV9 and J is TRBJ2-7, with TRBD2 identical over 7 bases. Germline trimming cut 3 bases from V and 3 bases from J; bases unmatched to any gene: 6. The CDR3 is 14 amino acids. The germline gives CDR1 SGDLS, CDR2 YYNGEE. The CDR3 here is CASSAGGEGYEQYF. The CDR3 nucleotides are TGTGCCAGCAGCGCCGGAGGGGAGGGCTACGAGCAGTACTTC. Combining the CDR3 with reference TRBV9 and TRBJ2-7 gives the whole variable domain DSGVTQTPKHLITATGQRVTLRCSPRSGDLSVYWYQQSLDQGLQFLIQYYNGEERAKGNILERFSAQQFPDLHSELNLSSLELGDSALYFCASSAGGEGYEQYFGPGTRLTVT.

This clonotype appeared a few times. This sequence joins TRBV14 and TRBJ1-2; TRBD1 is a possible D gene (6 bases). Trimming stripped 4 bases from V and 5 bases from J, with 17 bases between. Germline loops: CDR1 SGHDN, CDR2 FVKESK. The CDR3 loop spans 15 amino acids. The CDR3 region is CASSPVQGRGYGYTF. The CDR3 region has the DNA TGTGCCAGCAGCCCCGTCCAGGGGAGGGGATATGGCTACACCTTC.

A single count supports this clonotype. The chain joins TRBV7-2 to TRBJ2-1, with D tentatively TRBD2 (7 bases). CDR3 length: 16 amino acids. Trimming pared 1 base from V and 4 bases from J, leaving 14 bases between. Germline CDR1 reads SGHTA; CDR2 reads FQGNSA. CDR3 residues: CASSLERGGGYNEQFF. The CDR3 DNA reads TGTGCCAGCAGCTTAGAGAGGGGGGGGGGTTACAATGAGCAGTTCTTC.

There are many counts of this clonotype. The chain joins TRBV6-5 to TRBJ1-5; TRBD1 matches at 7 bases. Germline CDR1 and CDR2: MNHEY and SVGAGI. V gave up 7 bases and J gave up 0 bases; unmatched junction bases: 6. The CDR3 is 15 residues long. CDR3 region: CASKRDRYSNQPQHF. CDR3 DNA: TGTGCCAGCAAAAGGGACAGATATAGCAATCAGCCCCAGCATTTT.